Listed here are 26 T cell receptor beta chains from one sample, sequenced in a study of cytomegalovirus exposure and HLA in healthy donors. With 60 Vbeta and 13 Jbeta primers, the PCR was carried out. Method: immunoSEQ multiplex PCR; TCRdb's copy keeps in-frame clones and lacks some. Of 35,000 to 40,000 clones in the sample, approximately 66% were seen once. The sample comprised PBMCs. These receptors all stem from a man aged 50-60 years in good health and CMV-seropositive.

The chain carries TRBV29-1 and TRBJ2-3, with TRBD2 matching 14 bases. The length of the CDR3 is 15 residues. The germline V gene encodes CDR1 SQVTM and CDR2 ANQGSEA. V shed 7 bases and J 6 bases; nucleotides not matched to a gene: 9. In DNA, the CDR3 is TGCAGCGCTACGGGACTAGCGGGGGTTACTGATACGCAGTATTTT. Protein: CSATGLAGVTDTQYF.

This chain uses TRBV4-1 with TRBJ1-2; 7 positions match TRBD1. Looked up from germline, CDR1 is MGHRA and CDR2 is YSYEKL. This CDR3 has 16 amino acids. The V segment lost 4 bases and the J segment 2 bases; nucleotides outside the gene matches: 10. The chain's CDR3 is CASSRGTEGQNYGYTF. CDR3 sequence (DNA): TGCGCCAGCAGCCGAGGGACAGAGGGCCAGAACTATGGCTACACCTTC.

J is TRBJ2-1 and V is TRBV11-2; the match to TRBD2 covers 11 bases. Germline lookup yields CDR1 SGHAT and CDR2 FQNNGV. The CDR3 extends over 16 amino acids. J lost 7 bases, V lost 1 base, and 6 bases had no gene match. The CDR3 bases are TGTGCCAGCAGCTTAGGGGTAGCGGGGGGGGTAAATGAGCAGTTCTTC. The encoded protein is CASSLGVAGGVNEQFF.

This clone showed up just a few times. The chain links TRBV5-5 to TRBJ2-1, with D possibly being TRBD1 (5 bases). This CDR3 has 14 amino acids. V dropped 4 bases and J dropped 0 bases, with 8 bases sitting between them. Germline values: CDR1 SGHKS, CDR2 YYEKEE (reference sequence). The CDR3: CASSQGASYNEQFF. The CDR3 region has the DNA TGTGCCAGCAGCCAAGGGGCCTCCTACAATGAGCAGTTCTTC.

The chain has TRBV2 and TRBJ2-5, with a possible D match to TRBD2 (7 bases). CDR3 size: 15 residues. Germline V lookup: CDR1 SNHLY, CDR2 FYNNEI. V gave up 7 bases and J gave up 10 bases, with 25 bases separating them. CDR3 loop: CASILPGARGRDQYF. CDR3 nucleotides: TGTGCCAGCATTCTCCCAGGGGCGCGGGGGAGAGACCAGTACTTC.

This chain joins TRBV9 and TRBJ2-3; D might be TRBD1 (6 bases). Germline CDR1 is SGDLS and CDR2 is YYNGEE. CDR3 length: 15 residues. With 9 bases removed from V and 4 bases from J, the gap between germline ends came to 21 bases. Written as DNA, the CDR3 is TGTGCCACGTCGGCCACAGGGTTTGTTTCAGATACGCAGTATTTT. Translating it yields CATSATGFVSDTQYF.

In its sample, this clone was seen a few times. The CDR3 region has the DNA TGTGCCTGGAGTGATCCGGCGGGACTAACGCGAAACACCATATATTTT. This translates into CAWSDPAGLTRNTIYF. This rearrangement joins TRBV30 to TRBJ1-3; D might be TRBD1 (5 bases). There are 16 residues in the CDR3. Germline V gene sequence: CDR1 GTSNPN, CDR2 SVGIG (reference sequence). V was pared by 1 base and J by 5 bases, with 18 bases between.

The rearrangement uses TRBV15 and TRBJ2-1, with a weak D call TRBD2 (6 bases). CDR1 is LNHNV and CDR2 is YYDKDF in the germline V gene (reference sequence). The CDR3 length is 15 residues. V lost 1 base and J 4 bases, leaving 11 bases between the germline ends. The CDR3 sequence: CATSRGGGAYNEQFF. For the CDR3, the DNA is TGTGCCACCAGCAGAGGCGGCGGGGCGTACAATGAGCAGTTCTTC.

The CDR3 sequence: CASSPGQPWEKLFF. The DNA for the CDR3 is TGTGCCAGCAGTCCCGGACAGCCTTGGGAAAAACTGTTTTTT. The genes are TRBV27 and TRBJ1-4; the D gene is possibly TRBD1 (6 bases). Trimming cost V 5 bases and J 8 bases, with 15 bases left between them. Germline V gene lookup returns CDR1 MNHEY and CDR2 SMNVEV (reference sequence). The CDR3 runs 14 residues. The full variable domain, in which reference TRBV27 and TRBJ1-4 provide the parts outside the CDR3, is EAQVTQNPRYLITVTGKKLTVTCSQNMNHEYMSWYRQDPGLGLRQIYYSMNVEVTDKGDVPEGYKVSRKEKRNFPLILESPSPNQTSLYFCASSPGQPWEKLFFGSGTQLSVL.

Only one count was recorded for this clone. The chain recombines TRBV25-1 with TRBJ2-7; TRBD1 agrees at 9 bases. V shed 7 bases and J 2 bases; nucleotides not matched to a gene: 9. Germline values: CDR1 MGHDK, CDR2 SYGVNS. This CDR3 is 15 amino acids long. The CDR3 nucleotides read TGTGCCAGCACCGTGGGGACAGGGTTTACCTACGAGCAGTACTTC. Encoded protein: CASTVGTGFTYEQYF.

This clone was detected only a few times. The chain is built from TRBV4-1 and TRBJ2-2, with a possible D match to TRBD2 (5 bases). Germline CDR1 and CDR2: MGHRA and YSYEKL. The CDR3 contains 14 residues. V lost 4 bases, J lost 7 bases, and 13 bases lay in between. Written as DNA, the CDR3 is TGCGCCAGCAGCCCTCCCCTTCGGGGCGGGGAGCTGTTTTTT. Its protein is CASSPPLRGGELFF.

The CDR3 region has the DNA TGCGCCAGCAGCAGGACCGGGACTAGCGGGGGGGCCCTCCCAGATACGCAGTATTTT. As protein: CASSRTGTSGGALPDTQYF. The rearrangement uses TRBV5-1 and TRBJ2-3; TRBD2 matches 16 bases. Trimming at V came to 4 bases and at J to 4 bases, leaving 12 bases not matched to a gene. The germline V gene encodes CDR1 SGHRS and CDR2 YFSETQ. CDR3 length equals 19 residues.

This chain connects TRBV6-6 to TRBJ1-1; D remains unclear. The CDR3 loop spans 12 amino acids. Germline V gene sequence: CDR1 MNHNY, CDR2 SVGAGI (reference sequence). V lost 5 bases and J 8 bases, leaving 12 bases between the germline ends. CDR3 sequence: CASSRERSEAFF. The DNA of the CDR3 is TGTGCCAGCAGTCGCGAGAGATCCGAAGCTTTCTTT.

This chain links TRBV9 with TRBJ2-7, with 8 bases fitting TRBD1. The CDR3 length is 15 residues. Germline values: CDR1 SGDLS, CDR2 YYNGEE. V dropped 0 bases and J dropped 4; count of bases not matched to a gene: 6. CDR3 sequence (DNA): TGTGCCAGCAGCGTAGATCCGGACAGGGTTTACGAGCAGTACTTC. This encodes CASSVDPDRVYEQYF.

This clone has only a few counts. The chain has TRBV7-2 and TRBJ1-3, with D possibly matching TRBD1 (5 bases). The CDR3 extends over 16 amino acids. The V end was cut by 1 base, the J end by 2 bases, with 12 bases between. Per germline, CDR1 SGHTA and CDR2 FQGNSA. CDR3 coding DNA: TGTGCCAGCAGCTTAGTTCAGGGAAAAACTGGAAACACCATATATTTT. Translation: CASSLVQGKTGNTIYF. Based on the CDR3 plus reference TRBV7-2 and TRBJ1-3, the full variable domain is GAGVSQSPSNKVTEKGKDVELRCDPISGHTALYWYRQSLGQGLEFLIYFQGNSAPDKSGLPSDRFSAERTGGSVSTLTIQRTQQEDSAVYLCASSLVQGKTGNTIYFGEGSWLTVV.

The chain employs TRBV18 and TRBJ2-7; 7 nucleotides match TRBD1. With V trimmed by 2 bases and J by 0 bases, 7 bases remained unmatched. This CDR3 is 16 amino acids long. Germline CDR1 is KGHSH and CDR2 is LQKENI. CDR3 in DNA: TGTGCCAGCTCACCAATTCAGGGGACAGCCTCCTACGAGCAGTACTTC. Translating it yields CASSPIQGTASYEQYF.

The gene calls are TRBV6-6 and TRBJ1-3, with D possibly being TRBD1 (5 bases). Trimming left V 6 bases short and J 1 base short, with 7 bases between. This CDR3 is 13 amino acids long. Germline CDR1 MNHNY, CDR2 SVGAGI (reference sequence). The CDR3 protein is CASSQGSGNTIYF. CDR3 DNA sequence: TGTGCCAGCAGCCAGGGATCTGGAAACACCATATATTTT.

The chain links TRBV6-6 to TRBJ1-5; D is undetermined. Germline V gene sequence: CDR1 MNHNY, CDR2 SVGAGI (reference sequence). The ends were cut back, 8 bases at V and 4 bases at J, with 15 bases in the middle. The CDR3 contains 14 residues. The CDR3 loop reads CASGPEGGNQPQHF. The CDR3 DNA is TGTGCCAGCGGGCCTGAAGGCGGGAATCAGCCCCAGCATTTT.

This clone was seen only a few times. This chain uses TRBV7-9 with TRBJ1-6; D remains ambiguous. The V gene's germline CDR1 is SEHNR and CDR2 FQNEAQ (reference sequence). The V end was cut by 6 bases, the J end by 8 bases, with 8 bases between. The CDR3 has 12 residues. The CDR3 region is CASSLPDSPLHF. The CDR3 bases are TGTGCCAGCAGTCTTCCTGATTCACCCCTCCACTTT.

The chain is built from TRBV5-6 and TRBJ2-7; 9 bases agree with TRBD1. The CDR3 totals 14 residues. J gave up 2 bases and V 3 bases, and 3 bases lay outside the gene matches. Germline loops: CDR1 SGHDT, CDR2 YYEEEE. CDR3 protein: CASSSGQGPYEQYF. The CDR3 DNA reads as TGTGCCAGCAGCTCCGGACAGGGGCCCTACGAGCAGTACTTC.

This clone showed up just a few times. The chain recombines TRBV7-7 with TRBJ2-2; D ambiguous. Trimming shortened V by 2 bases and J by 3 bases, and 7 bases separated the two germline ends. CDR3 length: 14 amino acids. CDR1 and CDR2 (germline): SSHAT, FNYEAQ (reference sequence). The CDR3, as DNA: TGTGCCAGCAGCTTAAACAGTTACACCGGGGAGCTGTTTTTT. The encoded protein is CASSLNSYTGELFF.

V is TRBV5-4 and J is TRBJ1-5; no reliable D call. V shed 4 bases and J shed 3 bases, with 8 bases lying between them. The CDR3 is made up of 13 amino acids. CDR1 and CDR2 from the germline V gene are SGHNT and YYREEE (reference sequence). CDR3 sequence reads: CASSPGFNQPQHF. The CDR3 nucleotides are TGTGCCAGCAGCCCAGGTTTCAATCAGCCCCAGCATTTT.

The rearrangement joins TRBV7-2 to TRBJ2-3; D is unresolved. The CDR3 loop spans 12 amino acids. Germline V lookup: CDR1 SGHTA, CDR2 FQGNSA. V lost 3 bases to trimming and J lost 4 bases, with 5 bases between them. The CDR3 loop is CASSFNADTQYF. The CDR3 DNA follows: TGTGCCAGCAGCTTCAATGCAGATACGCAGTATTTT. Full variable domain (remainder filled in from reference TRBV7-2 and TRBJ2-3): GAGVSQSPSNKVTEKGKDVELRCDPISGHTALYWYRQSLGQGLEFLIYFQGNSAPDKSGLPSDRFSAERTGGSVSTLTIQRTQQEDSAVYLCASSFNADTQYFGPGTRLTVL.

This clone appeared a few times. J is TRBJ2-7 and V is TRBV6-6, with D possibly matching TRBD2 (5 bases). Trimming took off 1 base at V and 1 base at J, with 8 bases between the two ends. This CDR3 spans 14 amino acids. In germline, CDR1 is MNHNY, CDR2 SVGAGI (reference sequence). Here the CDR3 DNA reads TGTGCCAGCAGTTACTTCGGGAAATCCTACGAGCAGTACTTC. This translates into CASSYFGKSYEQYF.

This clone was recorded a few times. The chain employs TRBV11-1 and TRBJ2-5; the D is unclear. Germline lookup yields CDR1 SGHAT and CDR2 FQDESV (reference sequence). The germline V and J ends were trimmed by 5 bases and 7 bases, with 17 bases remaining between them. The CDR3 has 14 residues. The CDR3 sequence: CASSPLRTPGTQYF. DNA for the CDR3: TGTGCCAGCAGCCCCCTCCGAACACCGGGGACCCAGTACTTC.

This clone was counted a few times. This chain uses TRBV7-9 with TRBJ1-1; tentative D call: TRBD1 (6 bases). The CDR3 is 13 residues long. V gave up 5 bases and J gave up 2 bases, with 9 bases separating them. The V gene's germline CDR1 is SEHNR and CDR2 FQNEAQ (reference sequence). The CDR3 coding sequence is TGTGCCAGCAGCATACAGGGTAACACTGAAGCTTTCTTT. As protein: CASSIQGNTEAFF. Variable domain in full (rest from reference TRBV7-9 and TRBJ1-1): DTGVSQNPRHKITKRGQNVTFRCDPISEHNRLYWYRQTLGQGPEFLTYFQNEAQLEKSRLLSDRFSAERPKGSFSTLEIQRTEQGDSAMYLCASSIQGNTEAFFGQGTRLTVV.